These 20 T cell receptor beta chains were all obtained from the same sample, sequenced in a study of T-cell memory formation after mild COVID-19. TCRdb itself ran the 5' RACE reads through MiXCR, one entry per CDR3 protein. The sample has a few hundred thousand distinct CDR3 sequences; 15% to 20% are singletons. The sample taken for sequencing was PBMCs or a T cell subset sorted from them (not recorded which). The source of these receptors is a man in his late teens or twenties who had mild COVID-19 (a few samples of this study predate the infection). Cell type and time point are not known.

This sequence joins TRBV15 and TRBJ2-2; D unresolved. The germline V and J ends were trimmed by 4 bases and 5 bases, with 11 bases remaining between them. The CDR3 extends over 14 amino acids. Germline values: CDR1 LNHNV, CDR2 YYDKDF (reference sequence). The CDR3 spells CATSNRVGTGELFF. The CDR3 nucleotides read TGTGCCACCAGCAATAGGGTGGGGACCGGGGAGCTGTTTTTT.

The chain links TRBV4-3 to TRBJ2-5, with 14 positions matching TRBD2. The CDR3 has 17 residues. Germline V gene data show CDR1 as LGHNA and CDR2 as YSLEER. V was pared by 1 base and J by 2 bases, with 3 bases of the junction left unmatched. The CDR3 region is CASSQGTSGGWQETQYF. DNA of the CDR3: TGCGCCAGCAGCCAAGGGACTAGCGGGGGGTGGCAAGAGACCCAGTACTTC.

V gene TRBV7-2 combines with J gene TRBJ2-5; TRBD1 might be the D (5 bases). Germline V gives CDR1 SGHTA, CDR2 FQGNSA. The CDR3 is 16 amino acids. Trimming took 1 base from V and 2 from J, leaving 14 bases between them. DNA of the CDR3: TGTGCCAGCAGCTTAGGCGACAGAGCCTTGCAAGAGACCCAGTACTTC. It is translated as CASSLGDRALQETQYF. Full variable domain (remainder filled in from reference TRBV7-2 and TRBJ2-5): GAGVSQSPSNKVTEKGKDVELRCDPISGHTALYWYRQSLGQGLEFLIYFQGNSAPDKSGLPSDRFSAERTGGSVSTLTIQRTQQEDSAVYLCASSLGDRALQETQYFGPGTRLLVL.

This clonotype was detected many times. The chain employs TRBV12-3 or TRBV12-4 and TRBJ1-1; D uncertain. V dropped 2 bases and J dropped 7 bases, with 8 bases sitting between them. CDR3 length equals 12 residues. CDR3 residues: CASSLLNGEAFF. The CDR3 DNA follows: TGTGCCAGCAGTTTATTAAATGGTGAAGCTTTCTTT.

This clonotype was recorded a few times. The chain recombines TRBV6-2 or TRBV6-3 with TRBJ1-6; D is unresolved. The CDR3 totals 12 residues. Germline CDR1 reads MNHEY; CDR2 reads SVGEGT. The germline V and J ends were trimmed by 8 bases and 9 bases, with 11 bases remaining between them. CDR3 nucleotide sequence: TGTGCCAGCGCCAAACGGAGTTCACCCCTCCACTTT. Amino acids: CASAKRSSPLHF.

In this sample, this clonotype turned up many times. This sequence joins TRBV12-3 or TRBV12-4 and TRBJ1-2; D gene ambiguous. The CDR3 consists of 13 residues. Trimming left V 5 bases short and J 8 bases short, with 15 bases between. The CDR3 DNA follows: TGTGCCAGCAGTCCTCGGGGAGCCTGGGGCTACACCTTC. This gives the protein CASSPRGAWGYTF.

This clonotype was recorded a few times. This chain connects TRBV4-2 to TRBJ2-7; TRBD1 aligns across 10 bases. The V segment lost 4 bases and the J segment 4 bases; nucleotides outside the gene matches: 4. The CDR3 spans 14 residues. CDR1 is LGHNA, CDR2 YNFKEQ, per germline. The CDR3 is CASSLRQGAYEQYF. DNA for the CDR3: TGTGCCAGCAGCCTAAGACAGGGGGCATACGAGCAGTACTTC.

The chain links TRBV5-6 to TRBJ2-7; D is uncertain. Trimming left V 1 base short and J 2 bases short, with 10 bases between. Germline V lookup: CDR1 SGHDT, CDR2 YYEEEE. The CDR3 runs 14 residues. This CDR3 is CASSLTSTAYEQYV. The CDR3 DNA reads TGTGCCAGCAGCTTGACGTCAACCGCCTACGAGCAGTACGTC.

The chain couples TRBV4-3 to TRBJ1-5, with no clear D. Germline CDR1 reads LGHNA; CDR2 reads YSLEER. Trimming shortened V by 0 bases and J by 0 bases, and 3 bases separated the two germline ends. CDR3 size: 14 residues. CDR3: CASSQDYSNQPQHF. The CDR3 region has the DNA TGCGCCAGCAGCCAAGACTATAGCAATCAGCCCCAGCATTTT.

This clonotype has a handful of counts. CDR3 sequence: CASSFLAGNTGELFF. CDR3 in DNA: TGTGCCAGCAGCTTCCTCGCGGGGAACACCGGGGAGCTGTTTTTT. V gene TRBV7-2 combines with J gene TRBJ2-2; D may be TRBD2 (5 bases). Germline lookup yields CDR1 SGHTA and CDR2 FQGNSA. The CDR3 runs to 15 residues. Trimming removed 3 bases from V and 1 base from J, with 9 bases in between.

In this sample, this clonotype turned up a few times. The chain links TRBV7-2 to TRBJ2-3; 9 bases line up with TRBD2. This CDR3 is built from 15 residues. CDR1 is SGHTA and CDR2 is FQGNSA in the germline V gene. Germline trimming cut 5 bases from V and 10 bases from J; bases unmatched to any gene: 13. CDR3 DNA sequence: TGTGCCAGCAGCCCGCCCGGGACTAGCCTTCAGGCGCAGTATTTT. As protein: CASSPPGTSLQAQYF.

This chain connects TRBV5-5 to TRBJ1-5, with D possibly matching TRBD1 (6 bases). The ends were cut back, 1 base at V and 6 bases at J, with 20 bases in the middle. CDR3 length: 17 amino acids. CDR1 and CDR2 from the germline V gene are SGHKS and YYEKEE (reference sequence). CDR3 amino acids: CASSLWGMDPRGQPQHF. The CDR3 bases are TGTGCCAGCAGCTTGTGGGGGATGGACCCCAGGGGTCAGCCCCAGCATTTT.

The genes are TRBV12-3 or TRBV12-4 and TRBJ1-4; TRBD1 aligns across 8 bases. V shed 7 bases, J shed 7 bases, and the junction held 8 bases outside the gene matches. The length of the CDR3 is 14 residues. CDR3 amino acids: CASTLTGVGEKLFF. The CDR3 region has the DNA TGTGCCAGCACCCTGACAGGGGTTGGTGAAAAACTGTTTTTT.

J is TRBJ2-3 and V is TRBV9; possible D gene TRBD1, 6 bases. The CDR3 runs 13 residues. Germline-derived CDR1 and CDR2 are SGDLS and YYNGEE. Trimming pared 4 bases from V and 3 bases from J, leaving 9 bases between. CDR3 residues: CASSTGQTDTQYF. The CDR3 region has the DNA TGTGCCAGCAGCACAGGACAGACAGATACGCAGTATTTT.

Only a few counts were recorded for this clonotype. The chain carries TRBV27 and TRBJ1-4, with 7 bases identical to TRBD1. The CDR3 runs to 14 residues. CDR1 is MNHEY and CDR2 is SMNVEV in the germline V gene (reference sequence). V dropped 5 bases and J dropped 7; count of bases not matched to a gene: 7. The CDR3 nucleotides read TGTGCCAGCAGTCTACGCAGGGGGGGTGAAAAACTGTTTTTT. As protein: CASSLRRGGEKLFF.

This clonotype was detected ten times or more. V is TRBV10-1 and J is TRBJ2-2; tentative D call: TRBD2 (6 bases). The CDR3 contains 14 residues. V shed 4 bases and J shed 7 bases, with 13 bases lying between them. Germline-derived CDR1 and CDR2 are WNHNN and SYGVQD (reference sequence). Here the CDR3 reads CASSVAGRDGELFF. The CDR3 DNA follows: TGCGCCAGCAGTGTGGCAGGGCGGGACGGGGAGCTGTTTTTT.

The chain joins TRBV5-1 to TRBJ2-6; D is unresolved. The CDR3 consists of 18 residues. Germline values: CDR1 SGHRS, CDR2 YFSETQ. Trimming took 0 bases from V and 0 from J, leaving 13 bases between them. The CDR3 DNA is TGCGCCAGCAGCTTGGTACCAGGATCTACCTCTGGGGCCAACGTCCTGACTTTC. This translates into CASSLVPGSTSGANVLTF. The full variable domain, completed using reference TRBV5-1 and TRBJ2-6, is KAGVTQTPRYLIKTRGQQVTLSCSPISGHRSVSWYQQTPGQGLQFLFEYFSETQRNKGNFPGRFSGRQFSNSRSEMNVSTLELGDSALYLCASSLVPGSTSGANVLTFGAGSRLTVL.

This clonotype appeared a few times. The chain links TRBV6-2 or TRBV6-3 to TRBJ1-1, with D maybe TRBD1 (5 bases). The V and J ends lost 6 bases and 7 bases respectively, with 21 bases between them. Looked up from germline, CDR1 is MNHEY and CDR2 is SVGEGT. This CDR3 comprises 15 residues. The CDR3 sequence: CASSPFPGTGSEAFF. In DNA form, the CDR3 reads TGTGCCAGCAGCCCTTTCCCCGGGACTGGAAGTGAAGCTTTCTTT.

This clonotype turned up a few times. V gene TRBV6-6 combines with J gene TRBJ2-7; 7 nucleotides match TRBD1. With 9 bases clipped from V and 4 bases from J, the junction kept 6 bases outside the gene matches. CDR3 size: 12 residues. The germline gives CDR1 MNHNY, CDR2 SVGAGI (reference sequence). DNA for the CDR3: TGTGCCAGAAGGACGGACAGGTACGAGCAGTACTTC. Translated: CARRTDRYEQYF.

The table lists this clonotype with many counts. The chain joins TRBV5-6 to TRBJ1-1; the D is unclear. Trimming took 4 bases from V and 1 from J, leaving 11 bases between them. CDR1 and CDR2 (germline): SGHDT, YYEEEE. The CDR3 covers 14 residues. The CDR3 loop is CASSPDLSNTEAFF. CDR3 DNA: TGTGCCAGCAGCCCCGACTTATCGAACACTGAAGCTTTCTTT.